A single sample gave rise to the 3 T cell receptor beta chains below, sequenced in a study of shared clonotypes between healthy human individuals. Using immunoSEQ multiplex PCR, the repertoire was profiled, and TCRdb retains in-frame clones only, with some absent. The table shows about 1.1 million clones, with around 78% occurring only once. Source material: memory CD4+ T cells from PBMCs. Subset defined: CD45RA-negative fraction. Source of these receptors: a man aged 18 to 29 in good health. Some clones in this sample may be carry-over from other donors' samples.

This clone is a singleton in its sample. The chain carries TRBV5-1 and TRBJ2-1; TRBD2 is a possible D gene (5 bases). This CDR3 has 15 residues. Per the germline V gene, CDR1 is SGHRS and CDR2 is YFSETQ. Trimming removed 0 bases at V and 3 bases at J, with 10 bases between. The CDR3: CASSLDGGVYNEQFF. The DNA of the CDR3 is TGCGCCAGCAGCTTGGATGGAGGTGTCTACAATGAGCAGTTCTTC.

Comments on this clone: A much larger clonotype is one base distant, so this may be a read error. The rearrangement joins TRBV4-1 to TRBJ2-3; the match to TRBD2 covers 8 bases. Looked up from germline, CDR1 is MGHRA and CDR2 is YSYEKL. The CDR3 loop spans 15 amino acids. CDR3 sequence: CASGPRREVADTQYF. In DNA, the CDR3 is TGCGCTTCCGGGCCAAGGCGGGAGGTGGCGGATACGCAGTATTTT.

This sequence joins TRBV18 and TRBJ1-1; D gene uncertain. Germline assignment: CDR1 KGHSH and CDR2 LQKENI. V was clipped by 4 bases and J by 0 bases, with 21 bases between them. The CDR3 has 18 residues. The CDR3 reads CASSLHDVATVMNTEAFF. Here the CDR3 DNA reads TGTGCCAGCTCACTGCATGACGTCGCTACCGTCATGAACACTGAAGCTTTCTTT.